This TCR beta chain is drawn from a study of blood T cell repertoires in COVID-19. Study as a whole: Acute-phase and convalescent COVID-19 samples originated in the United States, Italy and Spain. Sources were T cells, B-cell-depleted T cells, or PBMCs; the material itself was cDNA or gDNA.

The age range of participants was about 18 to 95 years, with residence in some 25 US areas. As handled by the study authors: Reference gene primer amplification gave estimated nucleated cell counts. Measured with immunoSEQ multiplex PCR; TCRdb has only the in-frame clones, and not every one. From that table come the V and J calls and clone size; the DNA was used to work out D and trimming. Of roughly 160,000 clones listed, 65% to 85% were seen once; the top ten hold 5.6%. The receptor's source is a woman aged 40 to 49 with acute COVID-19. Sequencing was done on a sample of PBMCs or T cells enriched from blood (not recorded which).

The DNA for the CDR3 is TGTGCCAGCAGCTCCGGGACTAGCCGGGATGAGCAGTTCTTC. The encoded protein is CASSSGTSRDEQFF. The rearrangement uses TRBV6-5 and TRBJ2-1; 9 positions agree with TRBD2. This CDR3 has 14 amino acids. V was clipped by 6 bases and J by 8 bases; unmatched bases: 8. Germline V lookup: CDR1 MNHEY, CDR2 SVGAGI.